This entry features one T cell receptor (beta chain) sequence. Its antigen is not known. The sample is drawn from a study of T cell responses to AZD1222 COVID-19 vaccine. General study results and limits: Two AZD1222 doses significantly raised spike-specific TCR breadth and depth over controls. Nearly half of spike-specific TCRs reportedly go after variant regions that carry no mutations.

The method was immunoSEQ multiplex PCR; TCRdb's version includes in-frame clones alone and lacks a portion of them. The sample has around 160,000 clones; under 95% are singletons. This CDR3 spans 17 amino acids. In germline, CDR1 is SGHTA, CDR2 FQGNSA. J was trimmed by 0 bases and V by 0 bases; bases with no gene match: 5. Recipients boosted at about 4 weeks or about 12 weeks are pooled. The rearrangement joins TRBV7-2 to TRBJ2-7, with 10 bases identical to TRBD2. This clonotype was obtained from an adult who received the AZD1222 COVID-19 vaccine. This specimen was peripheral blood, taken 28 days after the second AZD1222 dose. CDR3 protein: CASSLATTSGFSYEQYF. The CDR3 coding sequence is TGTGCCAGCAGCTTAGCCACGACTAGCGGGTTCTCCTACGAGCAGTACTTC. Full variable domain (outside the CDR3, taken from reference TRBV7-2 and TRBJ2-7): GAGVSQSPSNKVTEKGKDVELRCDPISGHTALYWYRQSLGQGLEFLIYFQGNSAPDKSGLPSDRFSAERTGGSVSTLTIQRTQQEDSAVYLCASSLATTSGFSYEQYFGPGTRLTVT.